This TCR beta chain came from a study of shared clonotypes between healthy human individuals. Findings of the study overall: On the whole, naive subsets had larger estimated richness than memory subsets had.

Per the germline V gene, CDR1 is PRHDT and CDR2 is FYEKMQ (reference sequence). Trimming removed 3 bases from V and 4 bases from J, with 7 bases in between. The CDR3 is 13 amino acids. Only Caucasian adults living in Nashville, Tennessee served as donors. Libraries were prepared by immunoSEQ multiplex PCR; TCRdb keeps only in-frame clonotypes and omits some of them. Of some 1.5 million clones detected, under 99% appear once; the ten largest clones hold roughly 0.45%. Worth noting for this clone: Its antigen remains unknown.

The genes are TRBV13 and TRBJ1-5; D gene unclear. This clonotype originated in a man younger than 45 in good health. The sample consisted of naive CD4+ T cells sorted from blood. The subset denotes: CD45RA+ positively selected. The CDR3 spells CASSFGPNQPQHF. Here the CDR3 DNA reads TGTGCCAGCAGCTTTGGCCCGAATCAGCCCCAGCATTTT.